Listed below are T cell receptor beta chains from one sample, sequenced in a study of T cell repertoires in aging, cancer and after chemotherapy. Via MiXCR, TCRdb re-called the multiplex PCR reads, giving one row per CDR3 protein. The data contain more than 700 distinct CDR3 sequences, roughly two thirds of them singletons. Sequencing used blood. These receptors were obtained from a human donor with a blood cancer. CDR3s include the opening cysteine and the closing phenylalanine or tryptophan. A D gene is named only where the DNA matches it firmly. Some rows mark clone size as missing; the rest say once, few, many or name a class of expanded clone.

clone_size	v_call	j_call	d_call	cdr3_aa	cdr3_nt
-	TRBV24-1	TRBJ2-2	TRBD1	CATSDPRGRDTGELFF	TGTGCCACCAGTGATCCTAGGGGGCGTGACACCGGGGAGCTGTTTTTT
-	TRBV29-1	TRBJ2-1	-	CSVEQSGERGEQFF	TGCAGCGTTGAACAGTCCGGGGAGAGAGGGGAGCAGTTCTTC
-	TRBV6-1	TRBJ2-3	-	CAITQGGLSDTQYF	TGTGCCATTACACAGGGGGGGCTTTCGGATACGCAGTATTTT
-	TRBV24-1	TRBJ2-1	-	CATGSSYNEQFF	TGTGCCACCGGGTCCTCCTACAATGAGCAGTTCTTC
-	TRBV27	TRBJ2-4	-	CASSPRGLGNIQYF	TGTGCCAGCAGTCCCCGGGGATTGGGGAACATTCAGTACTTC
-	TRBV10-3	TRBJ2-3	-	CAISAPQHHSTDTQYF	TGTGCCATCAGTGCCCCCCAACACCACAGCACAGATACGCAGTATTTT
-	TRBV6-5	TRBJ1-2	TRBD1	CASSKTGQNYGYTF	TGTGCCAGCAGTAAAACGGGACAGAACTATGGCTACACCTTC
-	TRBV19	TRBJ2-1	TRBD2	CASSPLDGRAGEQFF	TGTGCCAGCTCGCCATTGGACGGGAGGGCCGGTGAGCAGTTCTTC
-	TRBV5-6	TRBJ2-3	TRBD2	CASSLGGLAGRGTDTQYF	TGTGCCAGCAGCTTGGGGGGACTAGCGGGAAGAGGAACAGATACGCAGTATTTT
large	TRBV5-4	TRBJ2-1	TRBD1	CASSLRQGDNEQFF	TGTGCCAGCAGCCTACGACAGGGGGACAATGAGCAGTTCTTC
-	TRBV6-1	TRBJ1-2	-	CASSDRNYGYTF	TGTGCCAGCAGTGACCGGAACTATGGCTACACCTTC